Described below is a single T cell receptor (beta chain) sequence and its context. Its target is unknown. Original handling: In papillary thyroid cancer, a distant-metastasis classifier was built using CDR3 differences across clinicopathological groups. TCRdb ran MiXCR on the PCR reads. For this entry, the V and J calls and clone size follow TCRdb and not the study's own pipeline. The sample carries tens of thousands of clones, more than 25% recorded once. The data stem from a study of metastatic and nonmetastatic thyroid tumors. Study-wide context: Repertoires from blood and tumor or nodule tissue of malignant and benign thyroid patients were compared. Study-wide results and limits: A significant increase in TCR beta diversity was reportedly seen in malignant thyroid tumors relative to benign nodules, in blood and tumor.

V dropped 4 bases and J dropped 10 bases, with 14 bases sitting between them. Germline lookup yields CDR1 GTSNPN and CDR2 SVGIG (reference sequence). This CDR3 is built from 13 residues. Every patient underwent thyroid surgery untreated. Sample: blood. This chain connects TRBV30 to TRBJ1-6; D unclear. This receptor was taken from a female donor with papillary thyroid cancer or a benign thyroid nodule (not recorded which). Some clones in this sample may be carry-over from other donors' samples. The CDR3 is CAWKGSWRSPLHF. DNA of the CDR3: TGTGCCTGGAAGGGCAGTTGGAGGTCACCCCTCCACTTT.